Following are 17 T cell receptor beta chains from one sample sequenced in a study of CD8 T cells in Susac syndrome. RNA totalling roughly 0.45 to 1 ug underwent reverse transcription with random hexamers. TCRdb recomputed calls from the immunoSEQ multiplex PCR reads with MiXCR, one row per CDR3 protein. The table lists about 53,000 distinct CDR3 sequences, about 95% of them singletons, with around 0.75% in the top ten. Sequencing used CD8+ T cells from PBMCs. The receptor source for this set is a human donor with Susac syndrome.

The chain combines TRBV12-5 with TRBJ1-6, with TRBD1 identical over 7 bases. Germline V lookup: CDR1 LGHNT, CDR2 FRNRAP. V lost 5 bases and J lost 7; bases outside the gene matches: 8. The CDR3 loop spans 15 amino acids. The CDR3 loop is CASGAGTVTNSPLHF. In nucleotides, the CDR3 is TGTGCTAGTGGTGCCGGGACAGTCACGAATTCACCCCTCCACTTT.

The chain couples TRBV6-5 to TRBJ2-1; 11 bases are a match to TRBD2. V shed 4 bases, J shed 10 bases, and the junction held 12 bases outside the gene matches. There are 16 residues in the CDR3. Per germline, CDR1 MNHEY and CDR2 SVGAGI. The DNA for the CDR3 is TGTGCCAGCAGTTCAAGATCTAGCGGGGGGTATATGGAGCAGTTCTTC. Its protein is CASSSRSSGGYMEQFF.

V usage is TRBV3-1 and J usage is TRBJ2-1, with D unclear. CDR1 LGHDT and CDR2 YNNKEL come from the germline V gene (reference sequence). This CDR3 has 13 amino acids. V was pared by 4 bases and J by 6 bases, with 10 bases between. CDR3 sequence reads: CASSPPQSNEQFF. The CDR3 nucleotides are TGTGCCAGCAGCCCCCCCCAGTCCAATGAGCAGTTCTTC.

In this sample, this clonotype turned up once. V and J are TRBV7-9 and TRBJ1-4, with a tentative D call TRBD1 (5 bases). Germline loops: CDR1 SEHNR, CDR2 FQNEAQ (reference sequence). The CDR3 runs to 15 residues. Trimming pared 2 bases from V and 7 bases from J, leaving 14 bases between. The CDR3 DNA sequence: TGTGCCAGCAGCTTACCCGACAGTCTAGGTGAAAAACTGTTTTTT. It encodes CASSLPDSLGEKLFF.

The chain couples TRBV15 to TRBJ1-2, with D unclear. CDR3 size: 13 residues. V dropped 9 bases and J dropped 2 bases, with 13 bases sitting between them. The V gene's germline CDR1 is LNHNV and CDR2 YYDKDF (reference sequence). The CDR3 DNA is TGTGCCACGACCAGGCGGGAAAACTATGGCTACACCTTC. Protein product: CATTRRENYGYTF.

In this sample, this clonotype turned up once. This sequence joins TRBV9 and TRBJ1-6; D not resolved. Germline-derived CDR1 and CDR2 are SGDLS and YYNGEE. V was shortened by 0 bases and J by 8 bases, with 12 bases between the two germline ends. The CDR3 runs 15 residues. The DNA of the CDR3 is TGTGCCAGCAGCGTAGAGGACGAGATCCATTCACCCCTCCACTTT. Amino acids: CASSVEDEIHSPLHF.

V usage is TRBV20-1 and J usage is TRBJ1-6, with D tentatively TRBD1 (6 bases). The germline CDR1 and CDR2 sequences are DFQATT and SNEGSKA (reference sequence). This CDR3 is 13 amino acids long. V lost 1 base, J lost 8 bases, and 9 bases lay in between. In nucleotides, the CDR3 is TGCAGTGCTAGAGGGACAGAGTATTCACCCCTCCACTTT. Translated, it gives CSARGTEYSPLHF.

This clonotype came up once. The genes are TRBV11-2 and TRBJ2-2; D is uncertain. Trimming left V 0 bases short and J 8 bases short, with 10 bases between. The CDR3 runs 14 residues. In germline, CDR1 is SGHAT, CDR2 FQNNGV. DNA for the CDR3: TGTGCCAGCAGCTTAGATCCGGGCGTGGGGGAGCTGTTTTTT. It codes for CASSLDPGVGELFF.

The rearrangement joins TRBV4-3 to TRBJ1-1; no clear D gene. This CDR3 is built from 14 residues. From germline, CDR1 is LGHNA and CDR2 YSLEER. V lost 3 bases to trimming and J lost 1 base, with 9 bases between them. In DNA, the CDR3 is TGCGCCAGCAGCCATCTAACACCGAACACTGAAGCTTTCTTT. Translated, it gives CASSHLTPNTEAFF.

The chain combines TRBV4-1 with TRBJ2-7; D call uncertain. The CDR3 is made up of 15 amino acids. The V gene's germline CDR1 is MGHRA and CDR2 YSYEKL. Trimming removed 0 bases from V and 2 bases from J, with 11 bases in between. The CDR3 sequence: CASSQEGFQAYEQYF. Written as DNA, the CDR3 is TGCGCCAGCAGCCAAGAGGGGTTCCAAGCCTACGAGCAGTACTTC.

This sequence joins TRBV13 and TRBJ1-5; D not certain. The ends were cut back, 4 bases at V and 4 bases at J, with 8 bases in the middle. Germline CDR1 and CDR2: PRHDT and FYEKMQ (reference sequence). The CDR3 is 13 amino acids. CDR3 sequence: CASSSGPNQPQHF. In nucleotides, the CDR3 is TGTGCCAGCAGCTCCGGTCCTAATCAGCCCCAGCATTTT.

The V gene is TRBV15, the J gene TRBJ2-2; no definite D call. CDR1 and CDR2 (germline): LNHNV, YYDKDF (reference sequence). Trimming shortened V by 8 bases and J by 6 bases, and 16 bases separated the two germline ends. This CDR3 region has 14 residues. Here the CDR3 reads CATSIVGPPGELFF. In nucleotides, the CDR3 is TGTGCCACCTCGATTGTAGGTCCCCCCGGGGAGCTGTTTTTT.

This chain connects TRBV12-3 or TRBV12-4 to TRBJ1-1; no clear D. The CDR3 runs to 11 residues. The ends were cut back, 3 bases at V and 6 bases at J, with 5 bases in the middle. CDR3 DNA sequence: TGTGCCAGCAGTTTTGTCTCTGAAGCTTTCTTT. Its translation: CASSFVSEAFF.

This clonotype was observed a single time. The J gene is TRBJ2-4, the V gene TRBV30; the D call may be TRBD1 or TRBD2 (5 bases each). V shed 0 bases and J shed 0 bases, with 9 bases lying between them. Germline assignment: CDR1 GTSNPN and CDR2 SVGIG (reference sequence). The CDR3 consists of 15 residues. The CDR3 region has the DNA TGTGCCTGGAGTGTAGGGACCCTAGCCAAAAACATTCAGTACTTC. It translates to CAWSVGTLAKNIQYF.

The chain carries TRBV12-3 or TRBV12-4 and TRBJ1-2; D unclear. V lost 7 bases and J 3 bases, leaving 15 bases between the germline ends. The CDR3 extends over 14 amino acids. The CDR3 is CASTSYDADYGYTF. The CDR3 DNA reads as TGTGCCAGCACCTCGTATGATGCGGACTATGGCTACACCTTC.

DNA of the CDR3: TGCGCCAGCAGCCCGGCCGGGACTAGCGGGTCCCAGGGGAAGAACAATGAGCAGTTCTTC. Its protein is CASSPAGTSGSQGKNNEQFF. V usage is TRBV5-1 and J usage is TRBJ2-1, with TRBD2 identical over 12 bases. Germline-derived CDR1 and CDR2 are SGHRS and YFSETQ. The junction had 19 bases not matched to a gene; V was cut back by 4 bases and J by 5 bases. This CDR3 is 20 amino acids long.

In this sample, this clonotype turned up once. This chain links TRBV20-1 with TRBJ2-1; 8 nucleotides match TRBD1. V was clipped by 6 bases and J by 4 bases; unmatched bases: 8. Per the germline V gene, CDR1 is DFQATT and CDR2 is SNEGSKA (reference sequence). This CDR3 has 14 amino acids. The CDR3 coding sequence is TGCAGTGCACCCACAGGGGGAGGTTACAATGAGCAGTTCTTC. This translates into CSAPTGGGYNEQFF.